Listed below are T cell receptor beta chains from one sample, sequenced in a study of CD8 T cells in ankylosing spondylitis. TCRdb redid the calling of the 5' RACE reads with MiXCR, one entry per CDR3 protein. In the table there are some 200,000 distinct CDR3 sequences, about 6.7% of which are singletons. Material: blood, either unsorted or a sorted T cell fraction (not recorded which). These receptors all come from a male donor with ankylosing spondylitis. Each CDR3 is given with its conserved first and last residue. A D gene is named only where the DNA matches it firmly. Size is omitted from some rows. Given values are once, few, many or a class for expanded clones.

.	TRBV5-1	many	TRBJ2-7	CASSRQPRAHEQYF	TGCGCCAGCAGCCGACAGCCCCGTGCCCACGAGCAGTACTTC
.	TRBV28	.	TRBJ2-3	CASRPQGTSSTDTQYF	TGTGCCAGCAGGCCCCAGGGGACCTCTAGCACAGATACGCAGTATTTT
.	TRBV5-1	many	TRBJ2-2	CASSLSGTGELFF	TGTGCCAGCAGTCTTAGCGGAACCGGGGAGCTGTTTTTT
.	TRBV5-6	many	TRBJ1-2	CASSLRNLEGYGYTF	TGTGCCAGCAGCTTGCGTAACCTAGAGGGCTATGGCTACACCTTC
.	TRBV6-1	many	TRBJ1-2	CASSEGGLDYGYTF	TGTGCCAGCAGTGAAGGGGGATTAGACTATGGCTACACCTTC
TRBD2	TRBV7-6	.	TRBJ2-7	CASTRGLAAYEQYF	TGTGCCAGCACCAGGGGACTAGCGGCGTACGAGCAGTACTTC
.	TRBV20-1	many	TRBJ2-5	CSASEGQETQYF	TGCAGTGCTAGCGAGGGGCAAGAGACCCAGTACTTC
.	TRBV5-6	few	TRBJ2-7	CASSLAMGEQYF	TGTGCCAGCAGCTTGGCCATGGGCGAGCAGTACTTC
.	TRBV28	many	TRBJ1-1	CASSLTMMTVNTEAFF	TGTGCCAGCAGCCTCACCATGATGACGGTGAACACTGAAGCTTTCTTT
.	TRBV11-1	many	TRBJ1-5	CASSLSTGRPQHF	TGTGCCAGCAGCTTATCGACCGGGCGGCCCCAGCATTTT
.	TRBV15	.	TRBJ2-7	CATSKSRGVNSYEQYF	TGTGCCACCAGCAAGAGCCGAGGGGTCAACTCCTACGAGCAGTACTTC
.	TRBV29-1	many	TRBJ1-2	CSVADGSYGYTF	TGCAGCGTTGCGGACGGATCTTATGGCTACACCTTC
TRBD2	TRBV7-9	.	TRBJ2-3	CASSLTGGRIDTQYF	TGTGCCAGCAGCTTAACGGGGGGGCGGATTGATACGCAGTATTTT
.	TRBV4-3	few	TRBJ1-1	CASSQEGLTEAFF	TGCGCCAGCAGCCAAGAAGGGCTCACTGAAGCTTTCTTT
TRBD2	TRBV28	.	TRBJ2-7	CASSYPTLTSGRALRYEQYF	TGTGCCAGCAGTTACCCGACGTTGACTAGCGGGAGGGCCTTAAGGTACGAGCAGTACTTC
TRBD1	TRBV3-1	.	TRBJ2-5	CASSQQVWGQGQETQYF	TGTGCCAGCAGCCAGCAGGTTTGGGGACAGGGCCAAGAGACCCAGTACTTC
.	TRBV28	many	TRBJ2-2	CASSLKGGYSGELFF	TGTGCCAGCAGTTTAAAGGGGGGGTACTCCGGGGAGCTGTTTTTT
TRBD1	TRBV29-1	many	TRBJ1-2	CSGSPGGDGYGYTF	TGCAGCGGCTCGCCAGGGGGCGACGGCTATGGCTACACCTTC
.	TRBV6-5	.	TRBJ2-2	CASSYSSGNTGELFF	TGTGCCAGCAGTTACTCCTCCGGGAACACCGGGGAGCTGTTTTTT
.	TRBV7-2	.	TRBJ2-7	CASSLVALYYEQYF	TGTGCCAGCAGCTTAGTCGCTTTATACTACGAGCAGTACTTC
TRBD1	TRBV12-3/TRBV12-4	few	TRBJ1-5	CASSPGQGPYSNQPQHF	TGTGCCAGCAGTCCGGGACAGGGCCCTTATAGCAATCAGCCCCAGCATTTT
.	TRBV7-2	few	TRBJ2-5	CASSSTRQVGETQYF	TGTGCCAGCAGCTCGACTCGACAGGTGGGAGAGACCCAGTACTTC
.	TRBV5-1	few	TRBJ2-1	CASSFEGERNEQFF	TGCGCCAGCAGCTTTGAAGGCGAGCGCAATGAGCAGTTCTTC
TRBD2	TRBV4-1	many	TRBJ2-1	CASSHRLAGTYNEQFF	TGCGCCAGCAGCCACCGACTAGCGGGAACCTACAATGAGCAGTTCTTC
.	TRBV2	few	TRBJ2-7	CATPIPTRPGEQYF	TGTGCCACCCCCATCCCCACCCGCCCGGGCGAGCAGTACTTC
TRBD2	TRBV20-1	many	TRBJ2-2	CSARPSGTMSGELFF	TGCAGTGCTAGACCTAGCGGGACAATGTCCGGGGAGCTGTTTTTT
.	TRBV13	few	TRBJ2-7	CASSLGQDDEQYF	TGTGCCAGCAGCTTAGGGCAGGACGACGAGCAGTACTTC
.	TRBV6-2/TRBV6-3	many	TRBJ1-1	CASSSDRLNTEAFF	TGTGCCAGCAGTAGCGACAGGCTTAACACTGAAGCTTTCTTT
TRBD2	TRBV14	many	TRBJ2-7	CASSQIAGASYEQYF	TGTGCCAGCAGCCAAATAGCGGGAGCCTCCTACGAGCAGTACTTC
.	TRBV13	few	TRBJ2-5	CASSLVTGNQYF	TGTGCCAGCAGCTTAGTAACCGGGAACCAGTACTTC
.	TRBV6-5	few	TRBJ2-7	CASSYSARGTYEQYF	TGTGCCAGCAGTTACTCGGCACGGGGGACCTACGAGCAGTACTTC
.	TRBV5-1	many	TRBJ1-2	CASSPSGGYGYTF	TGCGCCAGCAGCCCGTCGGGGGGCTATGGCTACACCTTC
TRBD2	TRBV20-1	many	TRBJ2-1	CSALQSGRATGEQFF	TGCAGTGCTTTGCAAAGCGGGAGGGCTACGGGTGAGCAGTTCTTC
.	TRBV5-1	many	TRBJ1-2	CASSSSGAQGYTF	TGCGCCAGCAGCTCGTCGGGGGCGCAAGGCTACACCTTC
TRBD2	TRBV4-1	.	TRBJ2-3	CASSQFPRGRAVDTQYF	TGCGCCAGCAGCCAATTCCCTCGGGGGAGGGCCGTGGATACGCAGTATTTT
TRBD2	TRBV4-1	few	TRBJ2-7	CASSATSGGPYYEQYF	TGCGCCAGCAGCGCTACTAGCGGGGGGCCCTACTACGAGCAGTACTTC
.	TRBV20-1	many	TRBJ2-7	CSAHGLYSYNEQYF	TGCAGTGCTCACGGACTGTATTCCTACAACGAGCAGTACTTC
.	TRBV4-3	many	TRBJ2-3	CASSQDLRTVADTQYF	TGCGCCAGCAGCCAAGATTTGAGGACGGTGGCAGATACGCAGTATTTT
.	TRBV7-2	many	TRBJ1-3	CASSSYTASSGNTIYF	TGTGCCAGCAGCTCATATACGGCCAGCTCTGGAAACACCATATATTTT
.	TRBV7-2	many	TRBJ2-5	CASSFWSLGATQYF	TGTGCCAGCAGCTTTTGGTCACTAGGTGCGACCCAGTACTTC
TRBD1	TRBV4-1	.	TRBJ1-1	CASSQLTGTANTEAFF	TGCGCCAGCAGCCAACTGACCGGGACAGCGAACACTGAAGCTTTCTTT
.	TRBV6-1	many	TRBJ2-1	CASGLGFPYNEQFF	TGTGCCAGCGGGTTAGGGTTCCCCTACAATGAGCAGTTCTTC
.	TRBV18	.	TRBJ1-5	CASSHTGMDNQPQHF	TGTGCCAGCTCGCATACAGGGATGGACAATCAGCCCCAGCATTTT